This T cell receptor (beta chain) was captured by sequencing in a study of response to subunit inactivated influenza vaccine. Broader study findings: Few additional T cells are recruited per seasonal influenza vaccination, authors suggested.

V was shortened by 5 bases and J by 3 bases, with 15 bases between the two germline ends. The CDR3 contains 15 residues. Germline V gene data show CDR1 as SGHKS and CDR2 as YYEKEE (reference sequence). About this clonotype itself: Its target is unknown.

TCRdb analysed the RT-PCR reads with MiXCR anew, one entry per CDR3 protein. The top ten hold about an eighth of the sample, which has about 500,000 distinct CDR3 sequences, approximately 13% seen once. Sequences were derived from PBMCs from blood, sampled more than 35 days after vaccination. This clonotype was obtained from a man aged 45-65 years who received an inactivated influenza vaccine. The chain links TRBV5-5 to TRBJ2-1; a possible D gene is TRBD2 (6 bases). This CDR3 is CASSQRLGVYNEQFF. Here the CDR3 DNA reads TGTGCCAGCAGTCAACGACTAGGTGTCTACAATGAGCAGTTCTTC.